These 26 T cell receptor beta chains were all obtained from the same sample, sequenced in a study of identical twins. TCRdb independently ran MiXCR on the 5' RACE reads; one entry per CDR3 protein. The sample shows about 890,000 distinct CDR3 sequences, approximately 13% of them seen only once. These records were also assigned to another study, of yellow fever vaccine responses in identical twins.

Source material: PBMCs. The receptor set was obtained from a woman in her late teens or twenties in good health.

This clonotype was counted a few times. The chain combines TRBV7-9 with TRBJ2-3, with D possibly being TRBD2 (7 bases). Deletions cut 5 bases from V and 3 bases from J, with 15 bases between. The CDR3 is 15 amino acids. Germline V gene sequence: CDR1 SEHNR, CDR2 FQNEAQ (reference sequence). The CDR3 spells CASSQGAGATDTQYF. CDR3 sequence (DNA): TGTGCCAGCAGCCAAGGGGCGGGGGCGACAGATACGCAGTATTTT.

The chain has TRBV7-2 and TRBJ2-5; D gene unclear. This CDR3 spans 14 amino acids. Trimming cost V 1 base and J 5 bases, with 11 bases left between them. The germline V gene has CDR1 SGHTA and CDR2 FQGNSA. The CDR3 coding sequence is TGTGCCAGCAGCTTAGGAATGCAGAGCGAGACCCAGTACTTC. Residues: CASSLGMQSETQYF.

The gene calls are TRBV6-5 and TRBJ2-5, with TRBD2 matching over 11 bases. Losses at the gene ends were 2 bases for V and 2 bases for J; bases not matched to a gene: 10. The CDR3 length is 18 residues. In germline, CDR1 is MNHEY, CDR2 SVGAGI. Written as DNA, the CDR3 is TGTGCCAGCAGTTACGGGGCTAGCGGGGGGCCGACGCAAGAGACCCAGTACTTC. Translating gives CASSYGASGGPTQETQYF.

The rearrangement uses TRBV12-3 or TRBV12-4 and TRBJ2-1; D might be TRBD2 (5 bases). This CDR3 spans 16 amino acids. V was shortened by 6 bases and J by 2 bases, with 17 bases between the two germline ends. Here the CDR3 DNA reads TGTGCCAGCAGGTCAACGTACGACGGGACCTACAATGAGCAGTTCTTC. It yields the protein CASRSTYDGTYNEQFF.

The chain couples TRBV20-1 to TRBJ1-2; TRBD1 is a possible D gene (6 bases). The CDR3 length is 12 residues. With 4 bases removed from V and 5 bases from J, the gap between germline ends came to 11 bases. Germline values: CDR1 DFQATT, CDR2 SNEGSKA (reference sequence). The CDR3 DNA sequence: TGCAGTGCTAAACAGGGAGATTATGGCTACACCTTC. It translates to CSAKQGDYGYTF.

This clonotype was seen repeatedly, ten times or more. Written as DNA, the CDR3 is TGTGCCAGCAGTTTAGTTCCGACCCTGCAAGAGACCCAGTACTTC. Protein: CASSLVPTLQETQYF. The chain carries TRBV12-3 or TRBV12-4 and TRBJ2-5; D unclear. V lost 1 base and J lost 2, with 11 bases in between. This CDR3 region has 15 residues.

Ten or more counts support this clonotype. This chain joins TRBV4-1 and TRBJ1-6; D may be TRBD1 (5 bases). Trimming cost V 0 bases and J 1 base, with 10 bases left between them. There are 17 residues in the CDR3. Per the germline V gene, CDR1 is MGHRA and CDR2 is YSYEKL. CDR3 sequence: CASSQDAGMSYNSPLHF. The CDR3 coding sequence is TGCGCCAGCAGCCAAGATGCAGGGATGTCCTATAATTCACCCCTCCACTTT.

There are a few counts of this clonotype. The rearrangement joins TRBV5-1 to TRBJ2-7, with 8 bases lining up with TRBD1. Trimming at V came to 4 bases and at J to 3 bases, leaving 6 bases not matched to a gene. In germline, CDR1 is SGHRS, CDR2 YFSETQ. The CDR3 has 14 amino acids. Here the CDR3 DNA reads TGCGCCAGCAGCCTGGACAGGGATTTCTACGAGCAGTACTTC. It encodes CASSLDRDFYEQYF.

This clonotype was found a few times. The rearrangement joins TRBV5-1 to TRBJ2-7; 7 nucleotides line up with TRBD2. In germline, CDR1 is SGHRS, CDR2 YFSETQ. This CDR3 spans 13 amino acids. V dropped 3 bases and J dropped 7; count of bases not matched to a gene: 7. The CDR3 coding sequence is TGCGCCAGCAGCTGGCTAGCGGACGGGGAGCAGTACTTC. Its translation is CASSWLADGEQYF.

This clonotype came up a few times. The genes are TRBV9 and TRBJ1-1; D perhaps matches TRBD1 (5 bases). This CDR3 has 15 amino acids. V was pared by 4 bases and J by 5 bases, with 18 bases between. CDR1 is SGDLS and CDR2 is YYNGEE in the germline V gene. CDR3 nucleotides: TGTGCCAGCAGCCCCCAGACAGATAGTCTGACTGAAGCTTTCTTT. Amino acid sequence: CASSPQTDSLTEAFF.

The rearrangement uses TRBV12-3 or TRBV12-4 and TRBJ2-5; D might be TRBD2 (5 bases). There are 14 residues in the CDR3. V was cut by 3 bases and J by 5 bases, with 13 bases left in between. The CDR3 is CASSFGIPEETQYF. The CDR3 DNA sequence: TGTGCCAGCAGTTTCGGGATTCCGGAGGAGACCCAGTACTTC.

The gene calls are TRBV12-3 or TRBV12-4 and TRBJ2-7; D may be TRBD2 (5 bases). V lost 1 base and J lost 2, with 12 bases in between. This CDR3 contains 15 residues. CDR3 in DNA: TGTGCCAGCAGTTTAGGTGGTAACGGGGCCTACGAGCAGTACTTC. It specifies CASSLGGNGAYEQYF.

This sequence joins TRBV2 and TRBJ2-5; a possible D gene is TRBD1 (6 bases). The germline V gene encodes CDR1 SNHLY and CDR2 FYNNEI. The CDR3 is made up of 14 amino acids. V lost 3 bases to trimming and J lost 5 bases, with 13 bases between them. CDR3 sequence: CASSEQRTGETQYF. DNA of the CDR3: TGTGCCAGCAGTGAGCAGCGTACAGGGGAGACCCAGTACTTC.

This clonotype was counted between two and nine times. The chain is built from TRBV4-1 and TRBJ2-3, with TRBD2 matching over 8 bases. The CDR3 consists of 15 residues. Germline V gene sequence: CDR1 MGHRA, CDR2 YSYEKL. V dropped 0 bases and J dropped 3; count of bases not matched to a gene: 2. The CDR3 sequence: CASSQESGRTDTQYF. DNA of the CDR3: TGCGCCAGCAGCCAAGAAAGCGGGAGAACAGATACGCAGTATTTT.

At least ten counts were recorded for this clonotype. The J gene is TRBJ2-1, the V gene TRBV5-1; TRBD2 matches at 12 bases. This CDR3 contains 17 residues. Germline CDR1 is SGHRS and CDR2 is YFSETQ. The V and J ends lost 3 bases and 1 base, in that order; junction bases with no gene match: 5. The CDR3 protein is CASSYLAGGISYNEQFF. The CDR3 bases are TGCGCCAGCAGCTACCTAGCGGGAGGGATTTCCTACAATGAGCAGTTCTTC.

The CDR3 nucleotides read TGTGCCAGCAGCCCACGATTGGGTCAAGAGACCCAGTACTTC. Protein: CASSPRLGQETQYF. The chain recombines TRBV6-2 or TRBV6-3 with TRBJ2-5; no clear D gene. The V and J ends lost 6 bases and 2 bases respectively, with 13 bases between them. The CDR3 is made up of 14 amino acids. Germline V lookup: CDR1 MNHEY, CDR2 SVGEGT.

This chain joins TRBV29-1 and TRBJ1-2; no clear D. Germline loops: CDR1 SQVTM, CDR2 ANQGSEA. V shed 7 bases and J shed 3 bases, with 9 bases lying between them. The CDR3 consists of 11 residues. CDR3 in amino acids: CSDDGYYGYTF. The CDR3 nucleotides read TGCAGCGATGACGGCTACTATGGCTACACCTTC.

The sample holds a few counts of this clonotype. This rearrangement joins TRBV10-3 to TRBJ1-1, with 7 positions matching TRBD1. V gave up 3 bases and J gave up 1 base; unmatched junction bases: 5. The CDR3 spans 15 residues. CDR1 ENHRY and CDR2 SYGVKD come from the germline V gene. CDR3 coding DNA: TGTGCCATCAGTGAACACAGGGGCAGGAACACTGAAGCTTTCTTT. Its protein product is CAISEHRGRNTEAFF.

The chain combines TRBV2 with TRBJ1-2, with 9 bases that match TRBD1. The CDR3 spans 17 residues. The germline CDR1 and CDR2 sequences are SNHLY and FYNNEI. Losses at the gene ends were 2 bases for V and 0 bases for J; bases not matched to a gene: 7. The DNA for the CDR3 is TGTGCCAGCAGTGAACGGGACAGGGCCGATACTAACTATGGCTACACCTTC. It codes for CASSERDRADTNYGYTF. Looking up the rest from reference TRBV2 and TRBJ1-2 gives the full variable domain: EPEVTQTPSHQVTQMGQEVILRCVPISNHLYFYWYRQILGQKVEFLVSFYNNEISEKSEIFDDQFSVERPDGSNFTLKIRSTKLEDSAMYFCASSERDRADTNYGYTFGSGTRLTVV.

This clonotype appeared many times. The chain recombines TRBV5-1 with TRBJ2-3, with a possible D match to TRBD1 (6 bases). Trimming shortened V by 1 base and J by 4 bases, and 13 bases separated the two germline ends. The CDR3 sequence is 15 residues long. Germline lookup yields CDR1 SGHRS and CDR2 YFSETQ. CDR3 residues: CASSLRTDLADTQYF. CDR3 DNA: TGCGCCAGCAGCTTGCGGACAGATCTAGCAGATACGCAGTATTTT.

This clonotype was counted between two and nine times. The chain uses TRBV9 and TRBJ2-1; tentatively, D is TRBD1 (5 bases). This CDR3 region has 15 residues. Germline-derived CDR1 and CDR2 are SGDLS and YYNGEE. The V end was cut by 4 bases, the J end by 7 bases, with 18 bases between. CDR3 loop: CASSPGLGAGNEQFF. The CDR3 nucleotides read TGTGCCAGCAGCCCAGGGCTAGGGGCTGGTAATGAGCAGTTCTTC.

The J gene is TRBJ2-1, the V gene TRBV5-5; unclear D gene. Trimming stripped 0 bases from V and 12 bases from J, with 16 bases between. Germline CDR1 is SGHKS and CDR2 is YYEKEE (reference sequence). The CDR3 runs 14 residues. The DNA for the CDR3 is TGTGCCAGCAGCTTGGAGGTTCCCCCCGCCAGGCAGTTCTTC. It translates to CASSLEVPPARQFF.

This clonotype was counted between two and nine times. The chain employs TRBV3-1 and TRBJ1-5; D not certain. V dropped 4 bases and J dropped 0 bases, with 7 bases sitting between them. CDR3 size: 14 residues. Germline V gives CDR1 LGHDT, CDR2 YNNKEL (reference sequence). The CDR3 DNA reads as TGTGCCAGCAGCCCGGTCCGTAGCAATCAGCCCCAGCATTTT. Amino acids: CASSPVRSNQPQHF.

In its sample, this clonotype was seen many times. J is TRBJ2-7 and V is TRBV28; TRBD2 is a possible D gene (6 bases). The germline CDR1 and CDR2 sequences are MDHEN and SYDVKM. The CDR3 extends over 14 amino acids. Trimming pared 5 bases from V and 4 bases from J, leaving 15 bases between. The CDR3 region has the DNA TGTGCCAGCAGTATCGGGGGTCGTAGGTACGAGCAGTACTTC. Residues: CASSIGGRRYEQYF.

J is TRBJ2-1 and V is TRBV7-2; 8 bases fit TRBD1. The J segment lost 7 bases and the V segment lost 7 bases, leaving 12 bases of the junction unmatched. CDR1 is SGHTA and CDR2 is FQGNSA in the germline V gene. This CDR3 is built from 15 residues. CDR3 nucleotide sequence: TGTGCCAGCAAACCATCAGGACAGGGTGGGAATGAGCAGTTCTTC. Its protein product is CASKPSGQGGNEQFF.

In this sample, this clonotype turned up a few times. This sequence joins TRBV15 and TRBJ1-1; D might be TRBD1 (5 bases). Germline CDR1 is LNHNV and CDR2 is YYDKDF (reference sequence). This CDR3 spans 15 amino acids. Trimming removed 1 base from V and 0 bases from J, with 9 bases in between. This CDR3 is CATSRVEGMNTEAFF. The CDR3 nucleotides are TGTGCCACCAGCAGAGTAGAGGGGATGAACACTGAAGCTTTCTTT.